The 19 T cell receptor beta chains below come from one sample, sequenced in a study of blood T cell repertoires in COVID-19. The protocol was immunoSEQ multiplex PCR, while the TCRdb copy is restricted to in-frame clones and leaves out a portion. The repertoire includes some 340,000 clones, 90% of them detected once, and almost 4% sits in the top ten. What was sequenced was PBMCs or T cells enriched from blood (not recorded which). The receptors were gathered from a woman in her 30s who had been exposed to COVID-19.

The chain links TRBV3-1 (or the pseudogene TRBV3-2) to TRBJ1-1; D call uncertain. The CDR3 extends over 17 amino acids. V was shortened by 0 bases and J by 0 bases, with 14 bases between the two germline ends. Germline V lookup: CDR1 LGHDT, CDR2 YNNKEL (reference sequence). This chain's CDR3 is CASSQDQVYVMNTEAFF. The DNA for the CDR3 is TGTGCCAGCAGCCAAGATCAAGTCTACGTAATGAACACTGAAGCTTTCTTT.

This chain joins TRBV6-5 and TRBJ1-2; D is ambiguous. The CDR3 spans 11 residues. V lost 5 bases and J lost 7, with 8 bases in between. Germline-derived CDR1 and CDR2 are MNHEY and SVGAGI. CDR3 coding DNA: TGTGCCAGCAGTCTAGCTCGTGGCTACACCTTC. Translation: CASSLARGYTF.

V gene TRBV6-2 or TRBV6-3 combines with J gene TRBJ2-3; TRBD2 matches at 8 bases. CDR1 and CDR2 from the germline V gene are MNHEY and SVGEGT. With 0 bases clipped from V and 1 base from J, the junction kept 3 bases outside the gene matches. The CDR3 spans 16 residues. The CDR3 here is CASSYSLRGGTDTQYF. The CDR3 region has the DNA TGTGCCAGCAGTTACTCGTTGCGGGGGGGCACAGATACGCAGTATTTT.

The chain couples TRBV15 to TRBJ2-7; 10 bases are shared with TRBD2. The CDR3 spans 17 residues. V lost 0 bases to trimming and J lost 7 bases; unmatched junction nucleotides: 12. CDR1 is LNHNV and CDR2 is YYDKDF in the germline V gene (reference sequence). Here the CDR3 reads CATSRDREAGGRGEQYF. CDR3 in DNA: TGTGCCACCAGCAGAGATCGAGAAGCGGGGGGGCGTGGGGAGCAGTACTTC.

This chain links TRBV3-1 (or the pseudogene TRBV3-2) with TRBJ1-2, with TRBD1 as a possible D gene (5 bases). The germline V and J ends were trimmed by 2 bases and 0 bases, with 10 bases remaining between them. The germline V gene encodes CDR1 LGHDT and CDR2 YNNKEL (reference sequence). The CDR3 runs 15 residues. The CDR3 loop reads CASSQKGLANYGYTF. DNA for the CDR3: TGTGCCAGCAGCCAAAAGGGGCTAGCTAACTATGGCTACACCTTC.

CDR3 DNA sequence: TGTGCCAGCAGAGCGGGGAATTCACCCCTCCACTTT. It encodes CASRAGNSPLHF. This chain uses TRBV13 with TRBJ1-6; unclear D gene. Germline assignment: CDR1 PRHDT and CDR2 FYEKMQ (reference sequence). The CDR3 totals 12 residues. V lost 6 bases and J 7 bases, leaving 7 bases between the germline ends. The variable domain in full, completed from reference TRBV13 and TRBJ1-6, reads AAGVIQSPRHLIKEKRETATLKCYPIPRHDTVYWYQQGPGQDPQFLISFYEKMQSDKGSIPDRFSAQQFSDYHSELNMSSLELGDSALYFCASRAGNSPLHFGNGTRLTVT.

This rearrangement joins TRBV7-7 to TRBJ2-2, with TRBD2 matching over 9 bases. The V gene end was trimmed by 0 bases and the J gene end by 6 bases; junction bases not matched to a gene: 8. The CDR3 spans 17 residues. CDR1 and CDR2 from the germline V gene are SSHAT and FNYEAQ (reference sequence). CDR3 protein: CASSLAGASGDSGELFF. CDR3 bases: TGTGCCAGCAGCTTAGCCGGGGCTAGCGGGGACTCCGGGGAGCTGTTTTTT.

The chain employs TRBV6-5 and TRBJ1-2, with a weak D call TRBD1 (5 bases). Trimming removed 6 bases at V and 4 bases at J, with 18 bases between. Per germline, CDR1 MNHEY and CDR2 SVGAGI. The CDR3 runs 15 residues. This CDR3 is CASRGRLPLPYGYTF. In DNA form, the CDR3 reads TGTGCCAGCAGGGGGCGACTGCCTCTGCCCTATGGCTACACCTTC.

This rearrangement joins TRBV9 to TRBJ2-5; D not resolved. V lost 2 bases to trimming and J lost 2 bases, with 7 bases between them. The germline V gene encodes CDR1 SGDLS and CDR2 YYNGEE. The CDR3 runs 13 residues. The CDR3 coding sequence is TGTGCCAGCAGCGTGCGCGCTCAAGAGACCCAGTACTTC. Translated: CASSVRAQETQYF. The entire variable domain, with the rest obtained from reference TRBV9 and TRBJ2-5, is as follows: DSGVTQTPKHLITATGQRVTLRCSPRSGDLSVYWYQQSLDQGLQFLIQYYNGEERAKGNILERFSAQQFPDLHSELNLSSLELGDSALYFCASSVRAQETQYFGPGTRLLVL.

This clone came up once. The chain recombines TRBV10-3 with TRBJ1-1; a weak D match, TRBD1 (6 bases). This CDR3 has 13 residues. The V gene's germline CDR1 is ENHRY and CDR2 SYGVKD. V was shortened by 6 bases and J by 1 base, with 9 bases between the two germline ends. Written as DNA, the CDR3 is TGTGCCATCAGGATGGACAGGAACACTGAAGCTTTCTTT. Protein: CAIRMDRNTEAFF.

The chain couples TRBV25-1 to TRBJ2-5; D is possibly TRBD1 (7 bases). The V end lost 6 bases, the J end lost 7 bases, and 15 bases lay between the germline ends. CDR1 is MGHDK and CDR2 is SYGVNS in the germline V gene. The CDR3 is 13 residues long. The CDR3 DNA follows: TGTGCCAGCAGCCCTAGGGGGCGGGGGACCCAGTACTTC. The encoded protein is CASSPRGRGTQYF.

The chain links TRBV18 to TRBJ1-1; 8 bases align to TRBD1. V dropped 5 bases and J dropped 1; count of bases not matched to a gene: 6. CDR1 is KGHSH, CDR2 LQKENI, per germline. There are 15 residues in the CDR3. The CDR3 here is CASSTRTGWNTEAFF. The CDR3 DNA follows: TGTGCCAGCTCAACTAGGACAGGGTGGAACACTGAAGCTTTCTTT.

The DNA of the CDR3 is TGTGCCAGCTCACCACAGACAGGGACTAATGAAAAACTGTTTTTT. This encodes CASSPQTGTNEKLFF. V usage is TRBV18 and J usage is TRBJ1-4; 7 bases map to TRBD1. The V segment lost 1 base and the J segment 2 bases; nucleotides outside the gene matches: 1. Per germline, CDR1 KGHSH and CDR2 LQKENI. This CDR3 region has 15 residues.

J is TRBJ1-1 and V is TRBV7-8; 9 positions agree with TRBD1. Germline CDR1 SGHVS, CDR2 FQNEAQ. This CDR3 comprises 15 residues. The V and J ends lost 4 bases and 5 bases, in that order; junction bases with no gene match: 8. The CDR3 protein is CASSSSGTGWTEAFF. CDR3 DNA: TGTGCCAGCAGCTCCTCCGGGACAGGGTGGACTGAAGCTTTCTTT.

The chain has TRBV6-5 and TRBJ2-2; D unclear. The V and J ends lost 10 bases and 1 base respectively, with 16 bases between them. Germline V gives CDR1 MNHEY, CDR2 SVGAGI. This CDR3 is built from 15 residues. The CDR3 nucleotides read TGTGCCAAGCTCTGGGCAGGCGAGAACACCGGGGAGCTGTTTTTT. Protein: CAKLWAGENTGELFF.

This clone occurred a few times. The CDR3 coding sequence is TGTGCCAGCAGCCCTGACCACGGGGGTTATCATGGCTACACCTTC. Residues: CASSPDHGGYHGYTF. This sequence joins TRBV9 and TRBJ1-2; a weak D match, TRBD1 (5 bases). V lost 4 bases and J 6 bases, leaving 19 bases between the germline ends. Germline-derived CDR1 and CDR2 are SGDLS and YYNGEE. The CDR3 consists of 15 residues.

V gene TRBV13 combines with J gene TRBJ1-2; no reliable D call. Germline CDR1 is PRHDT and CDR2 is FYEKMQ (reference sequence). The ends were cut back, 5 bases at V and 0 bases at J, with 10 bases in the middle. The CDR3 extends over 14 amino acids. CDR3 bases: TGTGCCAGCAGCGTTGTGGCTTCTAACTATGGCTACACCTTC. Amino acid sequence: CASSVVASNYGYTF.

This chain links TRBV5-1 with TRBJ2-7, with D maybe TRBD2 (6 bases). The germline V and J ends were trimmed by 0 bases and 1 base, with 14 bases remaining between them. Per the germline V gene, CDR1 is SGHRS and CDR2 is YFSETQ. The CDR3 sequence is 16 residues long. The CDR3 loop reads CASSLGGGSGSYEQYF. CDR3 sequence (DNA): TGCGCCAGCAGCTTGGGGGGAGGATCCGGGTCCTACGAGCAGTACTTC.

This chain connects TRBV6-6 to TRBJ1-2, with a possible D match to TRBD1 (6 bases). Per germline, CDR1 MNHNY and CDR2 SVGAGI (reference sequence). This CDR3 is 16 amino acids long. The V end was cut by 8 bases, the J end by 3 bases, with 22 bases between. For the CDR3, the DNA is TGTGCCAGCTTATGGGCCTCAGGGGACCGAGACTATGGCTACACCTTC. Its protein is CASLWASGDRDYGYTF.